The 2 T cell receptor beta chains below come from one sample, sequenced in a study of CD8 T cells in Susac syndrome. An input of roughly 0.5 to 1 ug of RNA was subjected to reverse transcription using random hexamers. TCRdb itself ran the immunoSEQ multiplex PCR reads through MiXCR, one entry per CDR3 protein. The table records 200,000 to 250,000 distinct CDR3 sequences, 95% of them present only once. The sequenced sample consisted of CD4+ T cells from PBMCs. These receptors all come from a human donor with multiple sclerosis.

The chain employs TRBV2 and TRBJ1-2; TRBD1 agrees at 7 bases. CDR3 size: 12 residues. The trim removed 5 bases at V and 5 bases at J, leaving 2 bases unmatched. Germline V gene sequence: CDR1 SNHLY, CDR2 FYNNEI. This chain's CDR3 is CASSTTGYGYTF. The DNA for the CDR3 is TGTGCCAGCAGTACGACAGGGTATGGCTACACCTTC.

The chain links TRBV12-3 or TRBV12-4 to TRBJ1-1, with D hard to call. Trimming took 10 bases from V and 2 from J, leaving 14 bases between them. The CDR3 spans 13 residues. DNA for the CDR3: TGTGCCACTAGGGAGGGAAAAAACACTGAAGCTTTCTTT. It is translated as CATREGKNTEAFF.